This T cell receptor (beta chain) appears in the sequencing data of a study of tumour-infiltrating T cells in Burkitt lymphoma. Assay: immunoSEQ multiplex PCR; the TCRdb copy retains only in-frame clones and omits some. Here the sample spans more than 12,000 clones, roughly 80% being singletons. Trimming took off 2 bases at V and 2 bases at J, with 6 bases between the two ends. Germline loops: CDR1 MNHEY, CDR2 SVGAGI. This CDR3 is built from 13 residues. The clonotype originates from a human donor with diffuse large B-cell lymphoma. Specimen: tumor tissue. V usage is TRBV6-5 and J usage is TRBJ1-1; D unclear. CDR3 loop: CASSYNINTEAFF. The CDR3 nucleotides read TGTGCCAGCAGTTACAATATTAACACTGAAGCTTTCTTT.